This T cell receptor beta chain stems from a study of response to subunit inactivated influenza vaccine. Concerning this clonotype itself: The antigen is undetermined.

TCRdb itself ran the RT-PCR reads through MiXCR, one entry per CDR3 protein. The sample contains more than 700,000 distinct CDR3 sequences, 20% to 25% of which appear only once. V lost 5 bases and J lost 0; bases outside the gene matches: 0. Germline CDR1 and CDR2: MNHEY and SVGEGT. The CDR3 extends over 15 amino acids. Study observations and caveats: Authors suggested few new T cells are recruited by each seasonal influenza vaccination.

Sequencing used PBMCs from blood, obtained less than 6 days after vaccination. The TCR sequence derives from a man between 50 and 59 years old who received an inactivated influenza vaccine. This chain joins TRBV6-2 or TRBV6-3 and TRBJ2-2; 10 bases line up with TRBD2. The CDR3: CASSGLAANTGELFF. The CDR3 DNA sequence: TGTGCCAGCAGTGGACTAGCGGCGAACACCGGGGAGCTGTTTTTT.